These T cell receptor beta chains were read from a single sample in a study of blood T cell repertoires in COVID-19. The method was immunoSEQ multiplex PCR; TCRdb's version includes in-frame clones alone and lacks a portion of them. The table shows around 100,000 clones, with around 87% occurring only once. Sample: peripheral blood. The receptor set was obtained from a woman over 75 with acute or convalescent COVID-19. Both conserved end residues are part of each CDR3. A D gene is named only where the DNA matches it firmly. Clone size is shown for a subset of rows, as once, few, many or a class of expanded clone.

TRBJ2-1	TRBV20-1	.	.	TGCAGTGCTAGAGATAGGAGTGAGCAGTTCTTC	CSARDRSEQFF
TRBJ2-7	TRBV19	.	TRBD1	TGTGCCAGTAGTATAACCGGGACAGACCACTACGAGCAGTACTTC	CASSITGTDHYEQYF
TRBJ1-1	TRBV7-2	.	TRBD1	TGTGCCAGCAGCTTAGCCCAAGTGGGGACAGCGAACACTGAAGCTTTCTTT	CASSLAQVGTANTEAFF
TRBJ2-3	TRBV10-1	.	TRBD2	TGCGCCAGCAGGACCCTTGGGCGGGGGGGCCGCAGAGGAGATACGCAGTATTTT	CASRTLGRGGRRGDTQYF
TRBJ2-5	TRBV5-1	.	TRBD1	TGCGCCAGCAGCCAGGGACAGGAAGAGACCCAGTACTTC	CASSQGQEETQYF
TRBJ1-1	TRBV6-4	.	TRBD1	TGTGCCAGCATCCGGACAGGGTTGAACACTGAAGCTTTCTTT	CASIRTGLNTEAFF
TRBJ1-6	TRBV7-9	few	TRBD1	TGTGCCAGCAGCGCAGAGGGGGCCTCACCCCTCCACTTT	CASSAEGASPLHF
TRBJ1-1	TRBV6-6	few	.	TGTGCCAGCAGGCCCCGACAGGTGGGATCCACTGAAGCTTTCTTT	CASRPRQVGSTEAFF
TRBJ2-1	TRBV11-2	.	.	TGTGCCAGCAGCTTAGGCGGGAAAGTTGAGCAGTTCTTC	CASSLGGKVEQFF
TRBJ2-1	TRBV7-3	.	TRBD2	TGTGCCAGCAGCTTCAGCGGGGCAAACAATGAGCAGTTCTTC	CASSFSGANNEQFF
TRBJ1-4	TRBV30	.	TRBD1	TGTGCCTGGAAGCGCGGACAGGGGGCAAATGAAAAACTGTTTTTT	CAWKRGQGANEKLFF
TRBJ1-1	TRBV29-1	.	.	TGCAGCGTTGAAAAGTACAGGAACACTGAAGCTTTCTTT	CSVEKYRNTEAFF
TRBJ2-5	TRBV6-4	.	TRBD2	TGTGCCAGCAGTGTCTCCGGGACTAGCGGCCCAGAGACCCAGTACTTC	CASSVSGTSGPETQYF
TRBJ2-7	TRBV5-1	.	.	TGCGCCAGCAGCTTGAACGCCGGGGGGCGCTTCGAGCAGTACTTC	CASSLNAGGRFEQYF
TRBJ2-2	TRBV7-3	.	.	TGTGCCAGCAGCTTAATTCAATCGGTGAACACCGGGGAGCTGTTTTTT	CASSLIQSVNTGELFF
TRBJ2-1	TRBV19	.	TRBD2	TGTGCCAGTAGTAAGGGACTAGCGGGAGTCAATGAGCAGTTCTTC	CASSKGLAGVNEQFF
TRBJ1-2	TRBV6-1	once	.	TGTGCCAGCAGTGAAGGGGGAACGGGAAGCTATGGCTACACCTTC	CASSEGGTGSYGYTF
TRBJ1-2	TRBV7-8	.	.	TGTGCCAGCAGCCTTGGCACGCGGAGTGGCTACACCTTC	CASSLGTRSGYTF
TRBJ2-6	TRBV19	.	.	TGTGCCAGTAGTATCAGCGGCTCTGGGGCCAACGTCCTGACTTTC	CASSISGSGANVLTF
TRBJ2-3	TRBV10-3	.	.	TGTGCCATCAGCGACTTAACAGATACGCAGTATTTT	CAISDLTDTQYF
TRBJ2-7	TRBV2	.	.	TGTGCCAGCAGTGTTCTGAGACAGTCCTACGAGCAGTACTTC	CASSVLRQSYEQYF
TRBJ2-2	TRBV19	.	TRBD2	TGTGCCAGTATTTTTAGCGGGGGAAACACCGGGGAGCTGTTTTTT	CASIFSGGNTGELFF
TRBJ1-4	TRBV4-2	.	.	TGTGCCAGCAGCCAAGACCCCGGACAGTCGTATGAAAAACTGTTTTTT	CASSQDPGQSYEKLFF
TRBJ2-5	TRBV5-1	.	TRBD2	TGCGCCAGCAGCTTGGGCGGGACTAGCGGGGGTAGCAGGACCCAGTACTTC	CASSLGGTSGGSRTQYF
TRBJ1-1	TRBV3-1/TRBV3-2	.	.	TGTGCCAGCAGCCAAGATCGACGGGGTAGGAACACTGAAGCTTTCTTT	CASSQDRRGRNTEAFF
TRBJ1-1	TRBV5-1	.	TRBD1	TGCGCCAGCAGCTTGGAGTCAGGGGGTCGGACTGAAGCTTTCTTT	CASSLESGGRTEAFF
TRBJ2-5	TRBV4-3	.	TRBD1	TGCGCCAGCAGCCAAGGGGGGACAGGCCTGGGGGAGACCCAGTACTTC	CASSQGGTGLGETQYF
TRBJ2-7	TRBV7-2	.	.	TGTGCCAGCAGCTTATCTGGAGGGGAGCAGTACTTC	CASSLSGGEQYF
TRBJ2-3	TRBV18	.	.	TGTGCCAGCTCACCACCAGGAGCGGGAGATACGCAGTATTTT	CASSPPGAGDTQYF
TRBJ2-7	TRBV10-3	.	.	TGTGCCATCAGTGAGTCGGGCCTCGGAAAGCAATACGAGCAGTACTTC	CAISESGLGKQYEQYF
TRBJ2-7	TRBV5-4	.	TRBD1	TGTGCCAGCAGCCGGACAGGGTCGTACGAGCAGTACTTC	CASSRTGSYEQYF
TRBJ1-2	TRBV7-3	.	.	TGTGCCAGCAGCTTAAAGGCGGGAAACTATGGCTACACCTTC	CASSLKAGNYGYTF
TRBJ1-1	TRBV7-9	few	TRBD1	TGTGCCAGCAGCTCGAAAGGGGGCGAGAACACTGAAGCTTTCTTT	CASSSKGGENTEAFF
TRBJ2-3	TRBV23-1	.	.	TGCGCCAGCAGCTATTCATTAGCGTTGGAGGGAGAAGCGAAGAGGATTCGCACAGATACGCAGTATTTT	CASSYSLALEGEAKRIRTDTQYF
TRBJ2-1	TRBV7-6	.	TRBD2	TGTGCCAGCAGCTTCGAAGGACTAGCGGGGGGCGGGAATGAGCAGTTCTTC	CASSFEGLAGGGNEQFF
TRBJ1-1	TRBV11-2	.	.	TGTGCCAGCAGCTTAGCGGGGGTGAACACTGAAGCTTTCTTT	CASSLAGVNTEAFF
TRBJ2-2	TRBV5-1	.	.	TGCGCCAGCAGCCCCACAGTCACCGGGGAGCTGTTTTTT	CASSPTVTGELFF
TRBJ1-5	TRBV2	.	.	TGTGCCAGCAGTGGCCGGCGGGACGGGGTGGCCCAGCATTTT	CASSGRRDGVAQHF
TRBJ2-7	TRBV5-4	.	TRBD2	TGTGCCAGCAGCCGGGGACTAGCGGGAGGGCCCTCCTACGAGCAGTACTTC	CASSRGLAGGPSYEQYF
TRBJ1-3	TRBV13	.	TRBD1	TGTGCCAGCACTCGGACAGGGGGCTTTTTCTCTGGAAACACCATATATTTT	CASTRTGGFFSGNTIYF
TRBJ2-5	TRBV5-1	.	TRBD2	TGCGCCAGCAGCTTGGAACCTAGCGGGGGGGCTGAGACCCAGTACTTC	CASSLEPSGGAETQYF
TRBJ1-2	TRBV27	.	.	TGTGCCAGTATGCGAGACGGAGGGCCAAACTATGGCTACACCTTC	CASMRDGGPNYGYTF
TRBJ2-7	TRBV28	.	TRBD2	TGTGCCAGCAGAACCCCGGGGGGGACCGACGAGCAGTACTTC	CASRTPGGTDEQYF
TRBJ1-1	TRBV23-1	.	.	TGCGCCAGCAGTCCCGACACCCAGAACACTGAAGCTTTCTTT	CASSPDTQNTEAFF
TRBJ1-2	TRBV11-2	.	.	TGTGCCAGCAGCTTAGAGGACAGACGGGGCTACACCTTC	CASSLEDRRGYTF
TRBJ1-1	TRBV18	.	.	TGTGCCAGCTCACCAAAGGAGGGGATGTCGGCTTTCTTT	CASSPKEGMSAFF
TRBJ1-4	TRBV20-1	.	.	TGCAGTGCTAGTATTGACAGAGGAGTTGGAACTAATGAAAAACTGTTTTTT	CSASIDRGVGTNEKLFF
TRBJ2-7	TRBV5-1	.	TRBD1	TGCGCCAGCAGCTTGGATGGACAGGGGAACTACGAGCAGTACTTC	CASSLDGQGNYEQYF
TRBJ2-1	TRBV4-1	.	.	TGCGCCAGCAGCCAAGACGGACTTACCTACAATGAGCAGTTCTTC	CASSQDGLTYNEQFF
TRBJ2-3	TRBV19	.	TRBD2	TGTGCCAGTAGGACCGGGGTAGCGGGAGTGGCAGATACGCAGTATTTT	CASRTGVAGVADTQYF
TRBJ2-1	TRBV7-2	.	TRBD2	TGTGCCAGCAGAAACCTAGCGGGGTCCTACAATGAGCAGTTCTTC	CASRNLAGSYNEQFF